This entry lists 10 T cell receptor beta chains sequenced from one sample in a study of blood T cell repertoires in COVID-19. The table came from immunoSEQ multiplex PCR; TCRdb's copy has only in-frame clones and leaves some out. The sample carries about 350,000 clones, approximately 91% recorded once. The sequenced material came from peripheral blood. All receptors come from a woman in her seventies with COVID-19, enrolled during active disease.

J is TRBJ2-7 and V is TRBV6-6, with 8 bases fitting TRBD1. The CDR3 has 15 amino acids. J gave up 2 bases and V 6 bases, and 9 bases lay outside the gene matches. CDR1 MNHNY and CDR2 SVGAGI come from the germline V gene (reference sequence). The CDR3 is CASSQKTGAPYEQYF. In nucleotides, the CDR3 is TGTGCCAGCAGCCAAAAGACAGGGGCGCCCTACGAGCAGTACTTC.

This sequence joins TRBV30 and TRBJ1-6; D is ambiguous. This CDR3 contains 13 residues. The V gene lost 0 bases and the J gene lost 7 bases, with 7 bases spanning the gap. Germline CDR1 GTSNPN, CDR2 SVGIG (reference sequence). CDR3 loop: CAWSVNWNSPLHF. The CDR3 DNA reads TGTGCCTGGAGTGTGAACTGGAATTCACCCCTCCACTTT. Together with reference TRBV30 and TRBJ1-6, the CDR3 gives the full variable domain: SQTIHQWPATLVQPVGSPLSLECTVEGTSNPNLYWYRQAAGRGLQLLFYSVGIGQISSEVPQNLSASRPQDRQFILSSKKLLLSDSGFYLCAWSVNWNSPLHFGNGTRLTVT.

The chain combines TRBV24-1 with TRBJ1-2; 7 bases agree with TRBD1. Germline values: CDR1 KGHDR, CDR2 SFDVKD. J gave up 4 bases and V 4 bases, and 2 bases lay outside the gene matches. The CDR3 has 13 residues. This chain's CDR3 is CATSDRDSYGYTF. The CDR3 bases are TGTGCCACCAGTGACAGGGACAGCTATGGCTACACCTTC.

This clone was seen a single time. The V call is TRBV14, the J call TRBJ1-1; TRBD1 is a possible D gene (6 bases). Germline V gene sequence: CDR1 SGHDN, CDR2 FVKESK. This CDR3 has 13 residues. V lost 0 bases, J lost 12 bases, and 14 bases lay in between. The CDR3 reads CASSQEGSRGTFF. DNA for the CDR3: TGTGCCAGCAGCCAAGAGGGGTCCAGGGGAACTTTCTTT. Combining the CDR3 with reference TRBV14 and TRBJ1-1 gives the whole variable domain EAGVTQFPSHSVIEKGQTVTLRCDPISGHDNLYWYRRVMGKEIKFLLHFVKESKQDESGMPNNRFLAERTGGTYSTLKVQPAELEDSGVYFCASSQEGSRGTFFGQGTRLTVV.

This clone appeared a few times. V gene TRBV19 combines with J gene TRBJ2-6; D gene unclear. The CDR3 loop spans 14 amino acids. Germline V gene sequence: CDR1 LNHDA, CDR2 SQIVND (reference sequence). The germline V and J ends were trimmed by 8 bases and 2 bases, with 10 bases remaining between them. The CDR3 sequence is CASATSAGANVLTF. Written as DNA, the CDR3 is TGTGCCAGTGCCACGAGTGCTGGGGCCAACGTCCTGACTTTC.

This chain links TRBV11-2 with TRBJ2-1, with 8 bases that match TRBD2. The trim removed 5 bases at V and 3 bases at J, leaving 3 bases unmatched. Per the germline V gene, CDR1 is SGHAT and CDR2 is FQNNGV. The CDR3 has 14 amino acids. The CDR3: CASSGLAGYNEQFF. The CDR3 coding sequence is TGTGCCAGCAGCGGGCTAGCGGGCTACAATGAGCAGTTCTTC.

The CDR3 region is CASSYIDRAYGYTF. The DNA of the CDR3 is TGTGCCAGCAGTTACATCGACAGAGCCTATGGCTACACCTTC. The chain has TRBV6-6 and TRBJ1-2; a weak D match, TRBD1 (5 bases). V lost 2 bases to trimming and J lost 4 bases, with 11 bases between them. Germline CDR1 MNHNY, CDR2 SVGAGI (reference sequence). The CDR3 has 14 residues.

CDR3 in DNA: TGTGCCAGCAGCCAACGGGGGGGAAGAGAGACCCAGTACTTC. This encodes CASSQRGGRETQYF. The gene calls are TRBV3-1 (or the pseudogene TRBV3-2) and TRBJ2-5; 8 bases align to TRBD2. CDR1 and CDR2 (germline): LGHDT, YNNKEL (reference sequence). V lost 2 bases to trimming and J lost 4 bases; unmatched junction nucleotides: 3. The CDR3 is made up of 14 amino acids.

This clone was seen a few times. This chain joins TRBV7-2 and TRBJ1-1, with TRBD1 matching over 8 bases. J lost 0 bases, V lost 5 bases, and 5 bases had no gene match. The CDR3 totals 15 residues. Germline CDR1 is SGHTA and CDR2 is FQGNSA. The CDR3 DNA sequence: TGTGCCAGCAGCACCCGACAGGGGATGAACACTGAAGCTTTCTTT. Translation gives CASSTRQGMNTEAFF. The complete variable domain, with remaining parts taken from reference TRBV7-2 and TRBJ1-1, reads GAGVSQSPSNKVTEKGKDVELRCDPISGHTALYWYRQSLGQGLEFLIYFQGNSAPDKSGLPSDRFSAERTGGSVSTLTIQRTQQEDSAVYLCASSTRQGMNTEAFFGQGTRLTVV.

The chain joins TRBV6-5 to TRBJ2-5; possibly TRBD1 for D (6 bases). The CDR3 sequence is 16 residues long. Germline CDR1 is MNHEY and CDR2 is SVGAGI. Trimming pared 0 bases from V and 6 bases from J, leaving 17 bases between. The CDR3 loop is CASSYSFETGLQTQYF. CDR3 sequence (DNA): TGTGCCAGCAGTTACTCGTTCGAGACAGGACTGCAGACCCAGTACTTC.